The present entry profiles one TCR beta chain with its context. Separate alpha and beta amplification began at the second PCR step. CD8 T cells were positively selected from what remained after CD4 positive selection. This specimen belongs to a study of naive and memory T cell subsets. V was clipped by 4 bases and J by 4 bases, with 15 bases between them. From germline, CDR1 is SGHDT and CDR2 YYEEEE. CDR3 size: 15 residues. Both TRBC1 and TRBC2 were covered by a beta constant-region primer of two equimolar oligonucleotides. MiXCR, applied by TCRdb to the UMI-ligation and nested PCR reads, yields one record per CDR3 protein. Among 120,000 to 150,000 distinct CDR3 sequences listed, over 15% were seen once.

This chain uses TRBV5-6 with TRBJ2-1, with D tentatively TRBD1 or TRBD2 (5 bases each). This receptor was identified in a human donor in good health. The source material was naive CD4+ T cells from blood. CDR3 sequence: CASSPSKGRYNEQFF. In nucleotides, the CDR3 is TGTGCCAGCAGCCCCAGCAAGGGGAGATACAATGAGCAGTTCTTC.